This T cell receptor beta chain was found in a study of cytomegalovirus exposure and HLA in healthy donors (dated by TCRdb to the late 2010s). With regard to the full study: An earlier analysis of roughly 500 of the donors reported 250 to 300 Gb of sequence data and some 120 million unique TCR beta sequences from about 179 million T cells. Alongside the repertoire data, information on donor age, sex, ethnicity and CMV serostatus was compiled. Rather than using new phenotypic data, the later analysis identified candidate immune exposures from TCR beta sequences and from how often those sequences occurred across donors. A handful of DR-DQ haplotypes were handled as single units for association and clustering because linkage in the cohort was strong. A later genetic analysis took genome-wide SNP genotypes for about 55% of the roughly 670 donors and used that subset as a discovery cohort. The study aimed to test whether signatures of past pathogen exposure could be identified by cataloging public T cell receptors. The T cell repertoires of several hundred subjects were profiled by immunosequencing and related to cytomegalovirus serostatus. An early release that covered several hundred HLA-typed donors contained approximately 300 gigabases of sequencing data and tens of millions of unique TCR sequences. A later analysis re-analyzed previously published TCR beta repertoires from roughly 630 donors and added high-resolution HLA genotyping to study TCR occurrence patterns. Among approximately 370 genotyped donors of the cohort, an average of around 250,000 unique TCR beta nucleotide sequences was sequenced per donor, of which 15% to 20% were non-productive. Among the roughly 400 genotyped donors, under 90% belonged to the genetic ancestry cluster associated with self-reported Caucasian donors. To decide whether each TCR beta V gene segment behaved as functional or pseudogenic, an earlier analysis of nearly 600 of the donors relied on high-throughput TCR beta sequencing. Every repertoire in the discovery cohort had been generated on one and the same sequencing platform. In addition to the first cohort of approximately 650 subjects, a separate validation cohort of approximately 110 different subjects was used. The number of typed donors differed by locus: roughly 629-640 for A, B, C, DRB1 and DQB1; some 500 for DQA1; 606 for DPA1; and 400 to 480 for DPB1. High-throughput TCR immunosequencing, statistical association of individual TCRs with disease status, and machine learning were combined to predict cytomegalovirus infection status. Class I and class II HLA loci were covered by the typing at four-digit resolution. Study-wide findings and limitations: A later analysis reported that several top co-occurrence clusters appeared linked to parvovirus B19, influenza, CMV and Epstein-Barr virus. A later analysis found that most CMV-associated TCR beta chains appeared HLA-restricted, with HLA associations seemingly driven largely by CMV exposure. Because HLA typing was missing for some donors at each locus, association tests included only the typed subset. In both the original and validation cohorts, the classifier was reported to diagnose cytomegalovirus status with high specificity and sensitivity. While some public TCRs were present in many individuals, most TCR sequences turned up only very rarely across donors. Strong co-occurrence of HLA alleles, especially DR and DQ, made assigning TCR associations to individual alleles difficult. A cluster of highly shared sequence variants was judged likely to represent a technical artifact of the sequencing pipeline. Linkage disequilibrium might explain the correlated functional status among segregating V segments, but an unknown experimental factor could not be ruled out. In the study, 150 to 200 TCR beta chains were listed as associated with cytomegalovirus. In a later genetic analysis, fewer N-insertions in productive TCRs were reported among donors in an Asian-associated ancestry cluster than the approximately 670-donor mean. A later analysis found that HLA-associated TCR beta chains were more clonally expanded and had lower generation probabilities than equally common non-associated chains. It was suggested by the authors that the approach could potentially be generalized to other disease states and immunological phenotypes. The cohort was sequenced for TCR beta chains only, and without alpha or paired-chain data the features that could be detected were limited. In a later analysis, around 15,000 TCR beta sequences were associated with specific HLA alleles at a false discovery rate of 0.05. A later genetic analysis associated a missense DCLRE1C variant with V-gene and J-gene trimming of TCR beta chains, and an independent cohort replicated the association. The earlier analysis of approximately 560 of the donors excluded some 15 rarely observed V segments, including chromosome 9 orphons, because counts were too low. A further reported finding was that TCR beta sequences accurately predicted the HLA-A and HLA-B alleles for most subjects in the first cohort. A few of the identified cytomegalovirus-associated TCR beta chains were confirmed in vitro to be specific for cytomegalovirus antigens. Because the 87-base-pair reads could not distinguish some IMGT-functional V segments, including TRBV6-2 and TRBV6-3, those segments were excluded. A later analysis found that TCR association rates varied across HLA loci, with DRB1 alleles showing the most associated TCRs and HLA-C alleles the fewest. Roughly uniform sequencing depth across donors was assumed in presence/absence analyses, although this assumption may not hold. CMV serostatus was the only immune exposure information available for the cohort. An earlier analysis of approximately 570 of the donors showed that most TCR beta V segments appeared in productive rearrangements either about 87% or about 30% of the time, which broadly matched IMGT annotations.

As to this clone: The antigen it binds to is not known.

The library was prepared using the immunoSEQ multiplex PCR assay. The multiplex PCR relied on a mix of 60 forward primers for TCR Vbeta segments and 13 reverse primers for TCR Jbeta segments. The CDR3 region of rearranged TCR beta genes was amplified from genomic DNA with a multiplex PCR assay. On the Illumina HiSeq System, the amplified TCR beta libraries were sequenced as 87-base-pair reads. Concerning the study's data processing: In a later analysis, some 80 million unique TCR beta chains were counted across the roughly 670 repertoires, and approximately 9.9 million of these chains were shared by at least two donors. Raw reads were error-corrected and collapsed into unique sequences by a nearest-neighbor algorithm in which closely related sequences were merged to remove PCR and sequencing errors. To assign V, D and J gene segments, CDR3 sequences were aligned to IMGT reference sequences. For a sequence to be retained, a match of at least six nucleotides was required to both a V gene segment and a J gene segment. A rearrangement counted as productive if the CDR3 had no stop codons and remained in frame with V and J, and every other rearrangement counted as non-productive. Following IMGT convention, CDR3 was defined as the stretch from the second conserved V-encoded cysteine to the conserved J-encoded phenylalanine. The earlier analysis of 450 to 750 of the donors excluded any sequence lacking an unambiguous match to a single V gene segment. In an earlier analysis of approximately 560 of the donors, a V segment was called functional when productive rearrangements were above 56.7%, and segregating when the standard deviation between donors exceeded 5%. To diagnose cytomegalovirus status from the catalog of TCR beta chain sequences, a statistical classification framework was built. A later analysis assigned V and J genes by comparing TCR nucleotide sequences with IMGT/GENE-DB human TR gene sequences. The TCRdist pipeline was used in a later analysis to assign CDR3 sequences and most-parsimonious VDJ recombination scenarios. In a later analysis, each TCR beta chain was defined by its CDR3 amino acid sequence together with its V-gene family, and reads lacking a unique V-gene family were excluded. In a later analysis, fewer than 650 highly shared, low-generation-probability nucleotide sequences were removed to address suspected cross-contamination and a sequencing artifact. In a later analysis, a clonal expansion index was calculated for each public chain from normalized within-repertoire ranks of inferred template counts. In a later analysis, generation probabilities were computed with a VDJ recombination model fitted to out-of-frame rearrangements, and the resulting probabilities were checked against IGoR. In a later analysis, TCR-TCR, TCR-HLA and TCR-CMV co-occurrence was scored with hypergeometric tests, and a repertoire-size bias correction was applied to TCR pairs. In a later analysis, false discovery rates were estimated by permuting HLA or CMV assignments 20 times. A later analysis grouped co-occurring TCRs with DBSCAN, adding TCRdist sequence similarity when clustering within HLA-allele-positive subsets. For co-occurrence clustering, repertoires with fewer than 30,000 or more than 120,000 public chains were excluded, along with roughly 5 repertoires with anomalous nucleotide sharing. What TCRdb holds here is the immuneACCESS table cut down to in-frame rearrangements. Part of the clones is not present; checked against another copy, under half of the missing clones reflect an unresolved V gene, and the others are unexplained. Clonal size and the V and J genes are those of that table, whereas D and trimming came from the DNA. This sample's table has entries for 150,000 or so clones. The top ten clones comprise more than 1.5% of the sample.

Taken from cysteine to phenylalanine, the CDR3 has 13 residues. The read is trimmed to its CDR3 DNA, 39 bases read in frame from base 1. V sheds 2 bases and J sheds 6 bases, leaving 11 bases between their ends. Sequences MNHNY (CDR1) and SVGAGI (CDR2) are obtained from the germline V gene (reference sequence). The cohort consisted of some 670 healthy bone marrow donors. All cohort members were sampled while nominally healthy, although unrecorded immune exposures were likely present. The donor tested CMV seropositive and was one of the 289 seropositive cohort members. A peripheral blood sample was collected from each donor, and TCR beta sequencing was performed on peripheral blood mononuclear cells. The Qiagen DNeasy Blood Extraction Kit was used to extract genomic DNA from the blood cell samples.

This clonotype was obtained from a woman between 35 and 50 years old in good health and CMV-seropositive. Sequencing used PBMCs. The sequence links TRBV6-6 to TRBJ2-7, with the identity of the D gene unclear. The sequenced DNA is TGTGCCAGCAGTTACGAGGTAAACCCCGAGCAGTACTTC. Translation gives CASSYEVNPEQYF.